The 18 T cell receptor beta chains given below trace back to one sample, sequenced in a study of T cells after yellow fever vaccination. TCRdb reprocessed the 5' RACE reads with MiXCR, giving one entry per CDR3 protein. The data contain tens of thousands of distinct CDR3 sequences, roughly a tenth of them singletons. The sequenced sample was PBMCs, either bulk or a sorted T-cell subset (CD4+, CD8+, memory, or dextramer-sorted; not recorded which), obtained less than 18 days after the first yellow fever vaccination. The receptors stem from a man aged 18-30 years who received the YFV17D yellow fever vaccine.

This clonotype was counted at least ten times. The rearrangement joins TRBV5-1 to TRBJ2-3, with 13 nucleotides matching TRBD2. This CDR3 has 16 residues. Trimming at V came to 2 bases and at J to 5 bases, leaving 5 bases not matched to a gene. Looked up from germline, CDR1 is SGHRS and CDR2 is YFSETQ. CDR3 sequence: CASSFTGTSGEDTQYF. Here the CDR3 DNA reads TGCGCCAGCAGCTTCACCGGGACTAGCGGGGAAGATACGCAGTATTTT.

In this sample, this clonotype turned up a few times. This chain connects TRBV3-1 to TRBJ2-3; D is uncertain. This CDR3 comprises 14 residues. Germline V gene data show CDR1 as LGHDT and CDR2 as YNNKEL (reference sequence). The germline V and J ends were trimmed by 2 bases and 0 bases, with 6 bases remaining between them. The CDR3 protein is CASSQLGSTDTQYF. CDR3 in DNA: TGTGCCAGCAGCCAACTAGGGAGCACAGATACGCAGTATTTT.

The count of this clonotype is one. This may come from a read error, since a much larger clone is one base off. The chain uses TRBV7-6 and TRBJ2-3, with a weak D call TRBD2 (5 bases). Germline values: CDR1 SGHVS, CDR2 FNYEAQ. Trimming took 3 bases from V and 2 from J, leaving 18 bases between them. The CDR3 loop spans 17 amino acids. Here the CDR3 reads CASSLSSWGLITDTQYF. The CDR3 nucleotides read TGTGCCAGCAGCTTGTCTAGCTGGGGTTTGATCACAGATACGCAGTATTTT.

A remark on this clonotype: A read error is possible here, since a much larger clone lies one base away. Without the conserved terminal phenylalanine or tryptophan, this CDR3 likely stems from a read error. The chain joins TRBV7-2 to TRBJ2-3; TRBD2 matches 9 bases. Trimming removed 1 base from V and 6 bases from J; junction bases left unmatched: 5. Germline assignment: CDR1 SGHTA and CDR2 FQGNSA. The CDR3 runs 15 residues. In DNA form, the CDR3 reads TGTGCCAGCAGCTTAGTTCGAGCGGGGGGCGATACGCAGTATATT. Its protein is CASSLVRAGGDTQYI.

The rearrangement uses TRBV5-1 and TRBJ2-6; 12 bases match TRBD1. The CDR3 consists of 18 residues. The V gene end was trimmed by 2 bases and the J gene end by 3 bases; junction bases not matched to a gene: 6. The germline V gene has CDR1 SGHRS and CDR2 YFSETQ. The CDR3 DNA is TGCGCCAGCAGCTTCCGGGACAGGGGGCGGTTTGGGGCCAACGTCCTGACTTTC. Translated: CASSFRDRGRFGANVLTF.

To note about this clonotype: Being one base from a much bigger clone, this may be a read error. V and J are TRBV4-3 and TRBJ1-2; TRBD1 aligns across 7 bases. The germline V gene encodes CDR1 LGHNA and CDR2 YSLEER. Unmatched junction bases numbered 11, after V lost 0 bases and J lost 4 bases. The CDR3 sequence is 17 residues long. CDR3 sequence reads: CASSQDGRIGGPYGYTF. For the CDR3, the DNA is TGCGCCAGCAGCCAAGACGGGCGGATAGGGGGCCCCTATGGCTACACCTTC.

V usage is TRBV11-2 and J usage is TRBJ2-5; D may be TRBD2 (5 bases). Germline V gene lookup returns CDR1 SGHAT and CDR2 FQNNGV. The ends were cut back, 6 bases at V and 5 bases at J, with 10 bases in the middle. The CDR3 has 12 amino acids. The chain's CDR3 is CASRRVWETQYF. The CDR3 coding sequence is TGTGCCAGCAGGAGGGTCTGGGAGACCCAGTACTTC.

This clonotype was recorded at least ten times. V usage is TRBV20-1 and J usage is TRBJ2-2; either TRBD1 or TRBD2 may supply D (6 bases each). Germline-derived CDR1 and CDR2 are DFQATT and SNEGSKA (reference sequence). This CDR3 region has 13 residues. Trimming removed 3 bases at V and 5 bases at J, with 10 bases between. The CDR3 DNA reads TGCAGTGCTAGTTGGGGGGCTACCGGGGAGCTGTTTTTT. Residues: CSASWGATGELFF.

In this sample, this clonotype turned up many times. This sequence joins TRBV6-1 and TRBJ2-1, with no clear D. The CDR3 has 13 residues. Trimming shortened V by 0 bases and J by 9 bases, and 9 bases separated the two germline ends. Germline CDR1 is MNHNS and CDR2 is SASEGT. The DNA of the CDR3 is TGTGCCAGCAGTGAAGCGCTCCTTGGTGAGCAGTTCTTC. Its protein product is CASSEALLGEQFF.

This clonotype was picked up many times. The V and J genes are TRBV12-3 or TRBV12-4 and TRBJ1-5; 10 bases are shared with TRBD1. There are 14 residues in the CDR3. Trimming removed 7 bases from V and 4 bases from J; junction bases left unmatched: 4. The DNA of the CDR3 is TGTGCCAGCACCCGGACAGGGGGAAATCAGCCCCAGCATTTT. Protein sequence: CASTRTGGNQPQHF.

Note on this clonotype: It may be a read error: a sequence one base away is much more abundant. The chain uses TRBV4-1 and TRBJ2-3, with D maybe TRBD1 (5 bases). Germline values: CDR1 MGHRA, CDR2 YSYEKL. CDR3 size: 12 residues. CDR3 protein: CATGAVLDTQYF. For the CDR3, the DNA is TGTGCCACTGGGGCGGTTTTAGATACGCAGTATTTT.

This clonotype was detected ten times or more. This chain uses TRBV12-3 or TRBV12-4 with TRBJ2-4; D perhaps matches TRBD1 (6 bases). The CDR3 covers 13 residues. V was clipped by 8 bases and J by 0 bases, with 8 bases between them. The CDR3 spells CASRTAAKNIQYF. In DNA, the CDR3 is TGTGCCAGCCGGACAGCAGCCAAAAACATTCAGTACTTC.

The CDR3 region is CASSDGTGKIYEQYF. CDR3 nucleotides: TGTGCCAGCAGTGACGGAACAGGGAAAATTTACGAGCAGTACTTC. V gene TRBV6-4 combines with J gene TRBJ2-7; TRBD1 might be the D (6 bases). Deletions cut 2 bases from V and 4 bases from J, with 15 bases between. Germline V gene data show CDR1 as MRHNA and CDR2 as SNTAGT. This CDR3 comprises 15 residues.

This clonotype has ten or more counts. The CDR3 coding sequence is TGCAGTGCTAGTTCAGGGGTTGTGGCTGAAGCTTTCTTT. This codes for CSASSGVVAEAFF. This chain uses TRBV20-1 with TRBJ1-1; possible D gene TRBD1, 6 bases. The ends were cut back, 3 bases at V and 6 bases at J, with 14 bases in the middle. This CDR3 spans 13 amino acids. Germline V gives CDR1 DFQATT, CDR2 SNEGSKA (reference sequence).

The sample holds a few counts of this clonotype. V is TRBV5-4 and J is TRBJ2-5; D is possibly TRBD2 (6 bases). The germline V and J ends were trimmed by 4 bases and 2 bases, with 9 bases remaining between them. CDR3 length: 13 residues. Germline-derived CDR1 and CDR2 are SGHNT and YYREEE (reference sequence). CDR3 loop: CASSRLGQETQYF. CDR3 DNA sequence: TGTGCCAGCAGCCGACTAGGGCAAGAGACCCAGTACTTC.

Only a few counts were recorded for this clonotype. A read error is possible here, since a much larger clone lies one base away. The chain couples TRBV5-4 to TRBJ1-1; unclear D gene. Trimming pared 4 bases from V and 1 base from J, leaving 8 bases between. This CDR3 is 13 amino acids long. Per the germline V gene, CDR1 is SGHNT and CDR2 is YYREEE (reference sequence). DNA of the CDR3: TGTGCCAGCAGCATGGATGGGAACACTGAAGCTTTCTTT. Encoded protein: CASSMDGNTEAFF. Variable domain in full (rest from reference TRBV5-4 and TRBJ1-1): ETGVTQSPTHLIKTRGQQVTLRCSSQSGHNTVSWYQQALGQGPQFIFQYYREEENGRGNFPPRFSGLQFPNYSSELNVNALELDDSALYLCASSMDGNTEAFFGQGTRLTVV.

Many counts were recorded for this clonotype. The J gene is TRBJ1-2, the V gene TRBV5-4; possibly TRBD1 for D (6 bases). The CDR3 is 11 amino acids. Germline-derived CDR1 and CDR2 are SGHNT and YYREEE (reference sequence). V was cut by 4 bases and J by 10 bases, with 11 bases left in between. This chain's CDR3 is CASSATGYYTF. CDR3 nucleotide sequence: TGTGCCAGCAGCGCCACAGGGTACTACACCTTC.

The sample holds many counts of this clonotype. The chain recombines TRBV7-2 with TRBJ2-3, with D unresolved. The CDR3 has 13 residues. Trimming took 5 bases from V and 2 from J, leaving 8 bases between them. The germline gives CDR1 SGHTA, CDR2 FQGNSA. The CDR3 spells CASSPYTTDTQYF. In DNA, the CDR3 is TGTGCCAGCAGCCCCTACACCACAGATACGCAGTATTTT.